The 15 T cell receptor beta chains below were found in one sample sequenced in a study of T cell responses to AZD1222 COVID-19 vaccine. The data were produced by immunoSEQ multiplex PCR, yet TCRdb's version contains in-frame clones alone and is incomplete. The table has about 130,000 clones, 80% to 95% seen once; the top ten hold under 4.5%. Specimen: peripheral blood, collected on day 0 of AZD1222 vaccination. The origin of the receptors is an adult in good health.

V and J are TRBV30 and TRBJ1-2; D unresolved. Trimming shortened V by 5 bases and J by 3 bases, and 7 bases separated the two germline ends. The CDR3 runs to 11 residues. Germline lookup yields CDR1 GTSNPN and CDR2 SVGIG (reference sequence). The CDR3 here is CAWEKDYGYTF. The CDR3 nucleotides read TGTGCCTGGGAGAAGGACTATGGCTACACCTTC.

The V call is TRBV7-6, the J call TRBJ2-2, with D possibly TRBD2 on 5 matching bases. The V gene lost 5 bases and the J gene lost 6 bases, with 13 bases spanning the gap. The CDR3 is 14 amino acids. Germline V gives CDR1 SGHVS, CDR2 FNYEAQ. This chain's CDR3 is CASSEKGSPGELFF. In DNA form, the CDR3 reads TGTGCCAGCAGCGAAAAAGGGAGCCCCGGGGAGCTGTTTTTT.

The rearrangement links TRBV19 to TRBJ2-3, with D unresolved. Germline CDR1 reads LNHDA; CDR2 reads SQIVND (reference sequence). CDR3 length: 15 residues. The V gene lost 7 bases and the J gene lost 6 bases, with 20 bases spanning the gap. CDR3 residues: CASTVSSASVDTQYF. The CDR3 coding sequence is TGTGCCAGTACGGTCTCCTCCGCCTCCGTTGATACGCAGTATTTT.

The chain carries TRBV7-6 and TRBJ2-2; 8 bases align to TRBD2. The V gene's germline CDR1 is SGHVS and CDR2 FNYEAQ. The length of the CDR3 is 16 residues. J was trimmed by 1 base and V by 0 bases; bases with no gene match: 1. The CDR3 DNA follows: TGTGCCAGCAGCTTAGCAGCGGGAGTGAACACCGGGGAGCTGTTTTTT. This gives the protein CASSLAAGVNTGELFF. The variable domain in full, with the rest retrieved from reference TRBV7-6 and TRBJ2-2, is GAGVSQSPRYKVTKRGQDVALRCDPISGHVSLYWYRQALGQGPEFLTYFNYEAQQDKSGLPNDRFSAERPEGSISTLTIQRTEQRDSAMYRCASSLAAGVNTGELFFGEGSRLTVL.

The chain employs TRBV18 and TRBJ2-1; 14 bases align to TRBD2. V lost 4 bases to trimming and J lost 1 base; unmatched junction nucleotides: 12. The germline CDR1 and CDR2 sequences are KGHSH and LQKENI. CDR3 length: 20 amino acids. CDR3 sequence (DNA): TGTGCCAGCTCACGACCGGGACTAGCGGGAGCGGGTCGGTCCTACAATGAGCAGTTCTTC. Its protein is CASSRPGLAGAGRSYNEQFF.

The J gene is TRBJ2-2, the V gene TRBV15; D is unresolved. The CDR3 consists of 17 residues. Germline assignment: CDR1 LNHNV and CDR2 YYDKDF (reference sequence). V lost 0 bases and J 4 bases, leaving 15 bases between the germline ends. CDR3 in DNA: TGTGCCACCAGCAGAGATCCCGGGCTCCTACTCACCGGGGAGCTGTTTTTT. The encoded protein is CATSRDPGLLLTGELFF.

The chain is built from TRBV5-1 and TRBJ2-5, with 8 bases identical to TRBD1. The CDR3 spans 14 residues. Germline V CDR1 and CDR2: SGHRS, YFSETQ. V lost 3 bases, J lost 5 bases, and 6 bases stayed unmatched. The CDR3 bases are TGCGCCAGCAGCTATGGCGGGACAGGCGAGACCCAGTACTTC. Its protein product is CASSYGGTGETQYF. Filled out from reference TRBV5-1 and TRBJ2-5, the complete variable domain reads KAGVTQTPRYLIKTRGQQVTLSCSPISGHRSVSWYQQTPGQGLQFLFEYFSETQRNKGNFPGRFSGRQFSNSRSEMNVSTLELGDSALYLCASSYGGTGETQYFGPGTRLLVL.

This clone was seen a handful of times. The chain employs TRBV15 and TRBJ2-5; unclear D gene. The V end lost 1 base, the J end lost 5 bases, and 5 bases lay between the germline ends. Germline assignment: CDR1 LNHNV and CDR2 YYDKDF (reference sequence). This CDR3 region has 12 residues. CDR3 nucleotide sequence: TGTGCCACCAGCAGAGGACCGGAGACCCAGTACTTC. Residues: CATSRGPETQYF.

This clone was detected a few times. This chain links TRBV16 with TRBJ1-2; 8 positions match TRBD1. The V gene's germline CDR1 is KGHSY and CDR2 FQNENV. Trimming at V came to 1 base and at J to 1 base, leaving 8 bases not matched to a gene. CDR3 length: 17 residues. CDR3 amino acids: CASSQFVPGGSNYGYTF. CDR3 DNA sequence: TGTGCCAGCAGCCAATTTGTCCCAGGGGGCAGTAACTATGGCTACACCTTC.

The rearrangement uses TRBV19 and TRBJ2-7; D perhaps matches TRBD1 (6 bases). The germline V and J ends were trimmed by 5 bases and 2 bases, with 19 bases remaining between them. CDR1 is LNHDA, CDR2 SQIVND, per germline (reference sequence). This CDR3 is 16 amino acids long. In nucleotides, the CDR3 is TGTGCCAGTAGTGTCCACCCGGGACACGGTCCCTACGAGCAGTACTTC. Residues: CASSVHPGHGPYEQYF. The variable domain in full, completed from reference TRBV19 and TRBJ2-7, reads DGGITQSPKYLFRKEGQNVTLSCEQNLNHDAMYWYRQDPGQGLRLIYYSQIVNDFQKGDIAEGYSVSREKKESFPLTVTSAQKNPTAFYLCASSVHPGHGPYEQYFGPGTRLTVT.

This clone was seen a single time. DNA of the CDR3: TGTGCCACCCAAAACATTGGGACAGGGTATAGCAATCAGCCCCAGCATTTT. As protein: CATQNIGTGYSNQPQHF. This sequence joins TRBV10-3 and TRBJ1-5, with TRBD1 matching 9 bases. Per the germline V gene, CDR1 is ENHRY and CDR2 is SYGVKD. V shed 10 bases, J shed 0 bases, and the junction held 13 bases outside the gene matches. The CDR3 spans 17 residues.

V and J are TRBV7-9 and TRBJ2-1; 11 bases match TRBD2. V lost 5 bases to trimming and J lost 4 bases; unmatched junction nucleotides: 4. Per the germline V gene, CDR1 is SEHNR and CDR2 is FQNEAQ (reference sequence). The CDR3 has 15 amino acids. CDR3 DNA: TGTGCCAGCAGCGACACTAGCGGGGGATACAATGAGCAGTTCTTC. Translated: CASSDTSGGYNEQFF.

A single count supports this clone. The chain links TRBV29-1 to TRBJ1-1; D gene uncertain. The V gene lost 6 bases and the J gene lost 1 base, with 6 bases spanning the gap. The germline V gene encodes CDR1 SQVTM and CDR2 ANQGSEA. This CDR3 is 11 amino acids long. This CDR3 reads CSVERNTEAFF. DNA of the CDR3: TGCAGCGTGGAAAGGAACACTGAAGCTTTCTTT.

The chain recombines TRBV10-3 with TRBJ2-7, with 8 bases aligning to TRBD2. Germline V gene lookup returns CDR1 ENHRY and CDR2 SYGVKD. The CDR3 consists of 16 residues. V dropped 6 bases and J dropped 4; count of bases not matched to a gene: 14. CDR3 amino acids: CAIRTSGSGSAYEQYF. The DNA of the CDR3 is TGTGCCATCAGAACGAGCGGGAGTGGTTCCGCATACGAGCAGTACTTC.

The chain uses TRBV2 and TRBJ2-7; TRBD1 agrees at 7 bases. V was pared by 0 bases and J by 3 bases, with 8 bases of the junction left unmatched. This CDR3 contains 16 residues. Germline V gene sequence: CDR1 SNHLY, CDR2 FYNNEI. CDR3 sequence reads: CASSEAKDRVVYEQYF. The CDR3 region has the DNA TGTGCCAGCAGTGAAGCGAAAGACAGGGTGGTCTACGAGCAGTACTTC.